This TCR beta chain appears in the sequencing data of a study of T cell repertoires in cytomegalovirus infection. About the study: Public TCR beta signatures indicated both CMV infection and matching HLA type.

Study-wide points: Ex vivo responses were dominated by HLA-C-restricted CMV-specific TCR beta clonotypes.

V gave up 8 bases and J gave up 5 bases; unmatched junction bases: 10. The CDR3 loop spans 16 amino acids. Germline CDR1 is SEHNR and CDR2 is FQNEAQ (reference sequence). This clonotype was observed a few times. Its antigen remains unidentified. TCRdb independently ran MiXCR on the reads; one entry per CDR3 protein. Of about 400,000 distinct CDR3 sequences in the sample, around 18% were seen once. This sequence originates from a human donor in good health (CMV status not recorded). Some clones in this sample may be carry-over from other donors' samples. The V gene is TRBV7-9, the J gene TRBJ1-6; TRBD1 aligns across 9 bases. Sequenced: PBMCs. The CDR3 sequence is CASRRTGDLNNSPLHF. The CDR3 DNA reads as TGTGCCAGCCGAAGGACAGGGGACTTAAATAATTCACCCCTCCACTTT.